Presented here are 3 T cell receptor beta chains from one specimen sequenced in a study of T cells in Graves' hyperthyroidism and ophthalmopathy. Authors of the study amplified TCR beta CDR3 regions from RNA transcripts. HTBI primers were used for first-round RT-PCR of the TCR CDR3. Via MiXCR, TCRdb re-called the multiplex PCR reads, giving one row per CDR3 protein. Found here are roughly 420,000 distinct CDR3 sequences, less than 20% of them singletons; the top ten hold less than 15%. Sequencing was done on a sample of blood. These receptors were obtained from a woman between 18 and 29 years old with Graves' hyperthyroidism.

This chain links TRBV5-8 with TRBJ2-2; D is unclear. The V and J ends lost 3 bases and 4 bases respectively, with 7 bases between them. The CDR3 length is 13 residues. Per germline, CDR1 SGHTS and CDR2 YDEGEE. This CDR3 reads CASSSRFTGELFF. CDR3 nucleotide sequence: TGTGCCAGCAGCTCGAGGTTCACCGGGGAGCTGTTTTTT.

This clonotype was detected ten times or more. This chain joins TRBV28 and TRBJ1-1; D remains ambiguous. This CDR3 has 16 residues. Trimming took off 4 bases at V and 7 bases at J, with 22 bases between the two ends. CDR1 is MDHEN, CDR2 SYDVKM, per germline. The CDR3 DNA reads TGTGCCAGCAGTTCCCCTGAGACGGCTCCGATAAGTGAAGCTTTCTTT. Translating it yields CASSSPETAPISEAFF.

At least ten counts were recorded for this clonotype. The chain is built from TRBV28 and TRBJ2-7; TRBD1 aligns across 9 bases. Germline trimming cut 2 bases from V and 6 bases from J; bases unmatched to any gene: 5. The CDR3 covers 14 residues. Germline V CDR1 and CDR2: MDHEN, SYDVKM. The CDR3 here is CASSLMGQGVEQYF. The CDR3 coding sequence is TGTGCCAGCAGTTTAATGGGACAGGGTGTCGAGCAGTACTTC.